A selection of T cell receptor beta chains follows, all from one sample in a study of response to subunit inactivated influenza vaccine. TCRdb passed the RT-PCR reads through MiXCR, listing each CDR3 protein once. The sample contains about 190,000 distinct CDR3 sequences, around an eighth of which appear only once. Sequenced material: CD8+ T cells sorted from PBMCs, taken 4 to 6 days after vaccination. All receptors come from a man in his fifties who received an inactivated influenza vaccine. Each CDR3 is given with its conserved first and last residue. The D gene is left open where the match is weak. Clone size is shown for a subset of rows, as once, few, many or a class of expanded clone.

clone_size,v_call,d_call,j_call,cdr3_nt,cdr3_aa
-,TRBV19,-,TRBJ1-1,TGTGCCAGTAGTATGGGTATGGAAGCTTTCTTT,CASSMGMEAFF
many,TRBV13,-,TRBJ2-1,TGTGCCAGCAGCCCTGGGACGGGTGTCGATGAGCAGTTCTTC,CASSPGTGVDEQFF
-,TRBV9,TRBD2,TRBJ2-3,TGTGCCAGCAACGGCGGGAGTGGAACAGATACGCAGTATTTT,CASNGGSGTDTQYF
few,TRBV12-3/TRBV12-4,-,TRBJ1-1,TGTGCCAGCAGGATCTCGGGGCAGTCGAACACTGAAGCTTTCTTT,CASRISGQSNTEAFF
many,TRBV12-3/TRBV12-4,-,TRBJ1-2,TGTGCCAGCAGTCCCGATAGAGTGGAGTTCTACACCTTC,CASSPDRVEFYTF
-,TRBV10-2,TRBD2,TRBJ2-7,TGCGCCAGCGCGGGGGGCCACGAGCAGTACTTC,CASAGGHEQYF
-,TRBV27,TRBD1,TRBJ1-3,TGTGCCAGCAGGCCCGCAGGGGGCCCCTTTAGAAACACCATATATTTT,CASRPAGGPFRNTIYF
few,TRBV20-1,-,TRBJ2-7,TGCAGTGCTAGAGATACAGGGTTCGAGCAGTACTTC,CSARDTGFEQYF
few,TRBV6-2/TRBV6-3,-,TRBJ2-1,TGTGCCAGCAGTTCCGCCCCGGGACGGGCCTACAATGAGCAGTTCTTC,CASSSAPGRAYNEQFF
-,TRBV18,-,TRBJ2-1,TGTGCCAGCTCACGTCCGGGACTTCACTACAATGAGCAGTTCTTC,CASSRPGLHYNEQFF
few,TRBV4-1,-,TRBJ2-2,TGCGCCAGCAGCCTTATCGACGGGGCGAACACCGGGGAGCTGTTTTTT,CASSLIDGANTGELFF
few,TRBV12-3/TRBV12-4,TRBD1,TRBJ1-4,TGTGCCAGCACCGACAGGGAGGAAAAACTGTTTTTT,CASTDREEKLFF
few,TRBV11-2,-,TRBJ2-1,TGTGCCAGCAGCGCAGACTTACTGGATGAGCAGTTCTTC,CASSADLLDEQFF
few,TRBV7-9,-,TRBJ2-7,TGTGCCAGCAGCTTAGGCCAAAACGAGCAGTACTTC,CASSLGQNEQYF
-,TRBV4-2,-,TRBJ2-1,TGTGCCAGCAGCCAAGAAGAGGGAAGCATTTCAAATGAGCAGTTCTTC,CASSQEEGSISNEQFF
-,TRBV7-9,TRBD1,TRBJ2-4,TGTGCCAGCAGCCCAGACAGGGAAAACATTCAGTACTTC,CASSPDRENIQYF
-,TRBV11-3,-,TRBJ2-5,TGTGCCAGCAGCCCCGGGACCGACCTCCGGGAGACCCAGTACTTC,CASSPGTDLRETQYF
-,TRBV11-2,-,TRBJ2-3,TGTGCCAGCAGCTTTGTCGTCATAGGGGACACAAGAACAGATACGCAGTATTTT,CASSFVVIGDTRTDTQYF
few,TRBV4-3,-,TRBJ2-1,TGCGCCAGCAGCCTTGGGACCTTACTACTCAGCTCCTACAATGAGCAGTTCTTC,CASSLGTLLLSSYNEQFF
many,TRBV4-3,-,TRBJ2-7,TGCGCCAGCAGCCAGGATAGTGGTCTCTACGAGCAGTACTTC,CASSQDSGLYEQYF
-,TRBV25-1,-,TRBJ1-4,TGTGCCAGCAGCGGAACAGCAACTAATGAAAAACTGTTTTTT,CASSGTATNEKLFF
-,TRBV28,-,TRBJ2-7,TGTGCCAGCAGTTTATTGGGTACAGACAGATCCTACGAGCAGTACTTC,CASSLLGTDRSYEQYF
-,TRBV15,TRBD2,TRBJ2-3,TGTGCCACCAGCAGAGTTCCAGCGGGAGGGCCTAGGGATACGCAGTATTTT,CATSRVPAGGPRDTQYF
few,TRBV27,-,TRBJ2-6,TGTGCCAGCAGCCCTTTTTTTGGGGCCAACGTCCTGACTTTC,CASSPFFGANVLTF
-,TRBV28,TRBD1,TRBJ2-3,TGTGCCAGCAGTTCCCGAACCGGGACAGGGTGGTATGCAGATACGCAGTATTTT,CASSSRTGTGWYADTQYF
many,TRBV5-5,TRBD2,TRBJ2-7,TGTGCCAGCAGCTGGGAAGTGAGCGGGATCATCTACGAGCAGTACTTC,CASSWEVSGIIYEQYF
-,TRBV24-1,TRBD1,TRBJ2-5,TGTGCCACCAGTGGGGGGACAGGACTGTACCAAGAGACCCAGTACTTC,CATSGGTGLYQETQYF
few,TRBV7-9,TRBD1,TRBJ2-1,TGTGCCAGCAGCTTTCCCGGGACAGAGTACAATGAGCAGTTCTTC,CASSFPGTEYNEQFF
-,TRBV27,-,TRBJ2-5,TGTGCCAGCAGTACAGGGTTCCAAGAGACCCAGTACTTC,CASSTGFQETQYF
-,TRBV7-9,-,TRBJ2-1,TGTGCCAGCAGCAGTCTCCGGGACACCTTGGGGGATGAGCAGTTCTTC,CASSSLRDTLGDEQFF
-,TRBV28,-,TRBJ2-1,TGTGCCAGCAGTTTAGGGCTAGCGAAGATCTACAATGAGCAGTTCTTC,CASSLGLAKIYNEQFF
-,TRBV2,-,TRBJ1-1,TGTGCCAGCAGCGAGGGGTCCTCGAGCACTGAAGCTTTCTTT,CASSEGSSSTEAFF
-,TRBV7-9,-,TRBJ1-2,TGTGCCAGCAGCTTCTCGAACGTTAACTATGGCTACACCTTC,CASSFSNVNYGYTF
-,TRBV7-9,TRBD2,TRBJ2-7,TGTGCCAGCAGCTTAGGGACAGCGGGAGGGACCTACGAGCAGTACTTC,CASSLGTAGGTYEQYF
-,TRBV28,-,TRBJ2-7,TGTGCCAGCAGGGTGGGGCCGCTTACCTACGAGCAGTACTTC,CASRVGPLTYEQYF
-,TRBV7-9,-,TRBJ2-1,TGTGCCGGCAACGACCAAAACCACTTC,CAGNDQNHF
-,TRBV4-3,TRBD2,TRBJ2-3,TGCGCCAGCAGCCAAGATGCTAGCGGGATGTACACAGATACGCAGTATTTT,CASSQDASGMYTDTQYF
-,TRBV7-6,TRBD2,TRBJ2-3,TGTGCCAGCAGCTCTATAGCGGGGGGTGACACAGATACGCAGTATTTT,CASSSIAGGDTDTQYF
few,TRBV7-9,-,TRBJ2-3,TGTGCCAGCAGCTTATTGGTAACAGATACGCAGTATTTT,CASSLLVTDTQYF
few,TRBV12-3/TRBV12-4,TRBD2,TRBJ2-3,TGTGCCAGCAGTGCGGGGGGCTCACAAGATACGCAGTATTTT,CASSAGGSQDTQYF
few,TRBV6-4,-,TRBJ2-1,TGTGCCAGCAGTGACACGGCGGAGGCTTACAATGAGCAGTTCTTC,CASSDTAEAYNEQFF
-,TRBV12-3/TRBV12-4,-,TRBJ1-1,TGTGCCAGCAGTTTAGACGGGGCGGGACCTAACACTGAAGCTTTCTTT,CASSLDGAGPNTEAFF
few,TRBV4-3,-,TRBJ2-3,TGCGCCAGCAGCCAAGATCGGCAGGGATACCCCACAGATACGCAGTATTTT,CASSQDRQGYPTDTQYF
few,TRBV5-1,TRBD1,TRBJ2-7,TGCGCCAGCAGCTTGGACAGGGGACGAGACGAGCAGTACTTC,CASSLDRGRDEQYF
-,TRBV14,-,TRBJ2-5,TGTGCCAGCAGCCCAACCACGAACCGGTGGCAAGAGACCCAGTACTTC,CASSPTTNRWQETQYF
few,TRBV4-3,-,TRBJ1-3,TGCGCCAGCAGCCAAGGGACGGCAGGACCAGGAAACACCATATATTTT,CASSQGTAGPGNTIYF
few,TRBV9,-,TRBJ1-1,TGTGCCAGCAGCGTAGTGGGGGCTGGGACTGAAGCTTTCTTT,CASSVVGAGTEAFF
few,TRBV6-5,-,TRBJ2-1,TGTGCCAGCAGTTATACCTCAGGTTCCTACAATGAGCAGTTCTTC,CASSYTSGSYNEQFF
few,TRBV24-1,-,TRBJ2-7,TGTGCCACCAGTGATTTGCAGAGCAGGAGCTCCTACGAGCAGTACTTC,CATSDLQSRSSYEQYF
few,TRBV6-2/TRBV6-3,TRBD2,TRBJ2-1,TGTGCCAGCAGCCACCCGACTAGCGGGGGGGTCTATGAGCAGTTCTTC,CASSHPTSGGVYEQFF
-,TRBV29-1,-,TRBJ2-3,TGCAGCGCTTCTGGGGACGCCGCAGATACGCAGTATTTT,CSASGDAADTQYF
-,TRBV11-3,-,TRBJ2-7,TGTGCCAGCAGCTTAGATTTAGGGGCTGAGCAGTACTTC,CASSLDLGAEQYF
-,TRBV7-9,TRBD1,TRBJ2-7,TGTGCCAGCAGCCCGCGGGACAGGGTCCACGAGCAGTACTTC,CASSPRDRVHEQYF